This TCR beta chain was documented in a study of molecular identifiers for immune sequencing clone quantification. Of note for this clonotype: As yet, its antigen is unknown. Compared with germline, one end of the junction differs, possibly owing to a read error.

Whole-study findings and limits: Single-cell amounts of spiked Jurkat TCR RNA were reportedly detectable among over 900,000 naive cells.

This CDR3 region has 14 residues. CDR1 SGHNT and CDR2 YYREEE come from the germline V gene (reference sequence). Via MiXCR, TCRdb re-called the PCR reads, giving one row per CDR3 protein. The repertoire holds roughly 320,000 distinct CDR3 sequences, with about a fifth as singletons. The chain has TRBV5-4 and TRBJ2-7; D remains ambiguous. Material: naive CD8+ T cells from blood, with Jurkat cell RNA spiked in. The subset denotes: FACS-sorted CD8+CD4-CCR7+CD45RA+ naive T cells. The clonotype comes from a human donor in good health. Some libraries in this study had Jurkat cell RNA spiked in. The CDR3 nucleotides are TGTGCCAGCAGCACTCCCGACGCCACCTACGGGCAGTACTTC. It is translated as CASSTPDATYGQYF.